Listed here are 16 T cell receptor beta chains from one sample, sequenced in a study of T cell changes during pregnancy in multiple sclerosis. Assay used: immunoSEQ multiplex PCR; TCRdb lists only in-frame clones, some missing. The data hold tens of thousands of clones, with approximately 94% observed a single time. The specimen was CD4+ T cells from peripheral blood mononuclear cells, collected in the second trimester of pregnancy. The receptors derive from a female donor with multiple sclerosis, enrolled in a pregnancy study.

This chain joins TRBV4-3 and TRBJ2-1; possible D gene TRBD2, 5 bases. The V end was cut by 0 bases, the J end by 3 bases, with 12 bases between. The CDR3 has 16 amino acids. The germline V gene has CDR1 LGHNA and CDR2 YSLEER. The CDR3 nucleotides are TGCGCCAGCAGCCAAGAAGGCAGGAGGTTCTACAATGAGCAGTTCTTC. Translation gives CASSQEGRRFYNEQFF.

The V and J genes are TRBV18 and TRBJ2-1; 8 nucleotides match TRBD2. This CDR3 contains 15 residues. The V gene's germline CDR1 is KGHSH and CDR2 LQKENI. V shed 5 bases, J shed 2 bases, and the junction held 5 bases outside the gene matches. The CDR3 region has the DNA TGTGCCAGCTCAAGCGGGGGCCAAACCTACAATGAGCAGTTCTTC. Its translation: CASSSGGQTYNEQFF.

This rearrangement joins TRBV5-6 to TRBJ2-6; TRBD1 is a possible D gene (6 bases). With 5 bases removed from V and 0 bases from J, the gap between germline ends came to 15 bases. The CDR3 loop spans 17 amino acids. CDR1 is SGHDT and CDR2 is YYEEEE in the germline V gene. In DNA form, the CDR3 reads TGTGCCAGCAGGAAAGAAGGGGGTACCTCTGGGGCCAACGTCCTGACTTTC. Translating it yields CASRKEGGTSGANVLTF.

The rearrangement links TRBV10-2 to TRBJ2-6; tentatively, D is TRBD2 (6 bases). The CDR3 loop spans 16 amino acids. The V gene lost 4 bases and the J gene lost 1 base, with 11 bases spanning the gap. From germline, CDR1 is WSHSY and CDR2 SAAADI. The CDR3 DNA reads TGCGCCAGCAGTGTGTTTGGAGGGTCTGGGGCCAACGTCCTGACTTTC. Translation gives CASSVFGGSGANVLTF.

The chain carries TRBV29-1 and TRBJ1-2; TRBD1 might be the D (6 bases). Trimming took off 4 bases at V and 5 bases at J, with 14 bases between the two ends. Germline-derived CDR1 and CDR2 are SQVTM and ANQGSEA. This CDR3 region has 13 residues. CDR3 residues: CSVGQGQGYGYTF. CDR3 nucleotides: TGCAGCGTTGGCCAGGGGCAGGGGTATGGCTACACCTTC.

The genes are TRBV7-9 and TRBJ2-3; TRBD2 matches at 11 bases. This CDR3 region has 15 residues. Germline V gene lookup returns CDR1 SEHNR and CDR2 FQNEAQ (reference sequence). J gave up 5 bases and V 0 bases, and 1 base lay outside the gene matches. CDR3 DNA: TGTGCCAGCAGCTTAGCACTAGCGGGGGAAGATACGCAGTATTTT. Its protein product is CASSLALAGEDTQYF.

This chain uses TRBV6-5 with TRBJ1-2; D is unresolved. Germline V gene lookup returns CDR1 MNHEY and CDR2 SVGAGI. This CDR3 comprises 12 residues. Trimming took off 8 bases at V and 3 bases at J, with 10 bases between the two ends. CDR3 sequence reads: CASRTRDYGYTF. DNA of the CDR3: TGTGCCAGCCGTACACGGGACTATGGCTACACCTTC.

The J gene is TRBJ1-3, the V gene TRBV7-9; D gene unclear. Trimming shortened V by 5 bases and J by 0 bases, and 11 bases separated the two germline ends. This CDR3 contains 15 residues. The germline gives CDR1 SEHNR, CDR2 FQNEAQ (reference sequence). CDR3 sequence (DNA): TGTGCCAGCAGCCGCAGGATTACCTCTGGAAACACCATATATTTT. Residues: CASSRRITSGNTIYF. The whole variable domain, remainder taken from reference TRBV7-9 and TRBJ1-3, is DTGVSQNPRHKITKRGQNVTFRCDPISEHNRLYWYRQTLGQGPEFLTYFQNEAQLEKSRLLSDRFSAERPKGSFSTLEIQRTEQGDSAMYLCASSRRITSGNTIYFGEGSWLTVV.

This clone was recorded only once. This chain connects TRBV18 to TRBJ2-2, with TRBD1 as a possible D gene (5 bases). Between the trimmed V and J ends, which lost 2 bases and 4 bases, there was a span of 14 bases. This CDR3 has 16 residues. CDR1 and CDR2 from the germline V gene are KGHSH and LQKENI. The CDR3 sequence is CASSPSGARSTGELFF. Here the CDR3 DNA reads TGTGCCAGCTCACCATCTGGGGCGCGGAGCACCGGGGAGCTGTTTTTT.

The chain has TRBV5-6 and TRBJ1-5, with D unresolved. The CDR3 loop spans 12 amino acids. V lost 0 bases to trimming and J lost 9 bases, with 7 bases between them. CDR1 is SGHDT, CDR2 YYEEEE, per germline. The CDR3 is CASSLVSGPQHF. CDR3 nucleotides: TGTGCCAGCAGCTTGGTGTCGGGGCCCCAGCATTTT.

The chain uses TRBV19 and TRBJ1-1; D is ambiguous. CDR1 is LNHDA and CDR2 is SQIVND in the germline V gene (reference sequence). Trimming took off 2 bases at V and 0 bases at J, with 10 bases between the two ends. The CDR3 length is 15 residues. CDR3 bases: TGTGCCAGTAGTATAAGACAACGAGTGAACACTGAAGCTTTCTTT. It yields the protein CASSIRQRVNTEAFF.

This chain connects TRBV7-9 to TRBJ1-1; TRBD1 matches at 8 bases. In germline, CDR1 is SEHNR, CDR2 FQNEAQ (reference sequence). Germline trimming cut 3 bases from V and 7 bases from J; bases unmatched to any gene: 7. The CDR3 extends over 14 amino acids. In DNA form, the CDR3 reads TGTGCCAGCAGCTTCACAGGGGGACGGGATGAAGCTTTCTTT. Protein sequence: CASSFTGGRDEAFF. The full variable domain, its missing parts supplied by reference TRBV7-9 and TRBJ1-1, is DTGVSQNPRHKITKRGQNVTFRCDPISEHNRLYWYRQTLGQGPEFLTYFQNEAQLEKSRLLSDRFSAERPKGSFSTLEIQRTEQGDSAMYLCASSFTGGRDEAFFGQGTRLTVV.

The chain uses TRBV5-6 and TRBJ1-1, with 8 bases lining up with TRBD1. CDR1 and CDR2 (germline): SGHDT, YYEEEE. The CDR3 sequence is 13 residues long. V lost 4 bases to trimming and J lost 12 bases; unmatched junction nucleotides: 11. The DNA of the CDR3 is TGTGCCAGCAGCGGGGACAGGCAGGGGGGGACTTTCTTT. Encoded protein: CASSGDRQGGTFF. The full variable domain, completed using reference TRBV5-6 and TRBJ1-1, is DAGVTQSPTHLIKTRGQQVTLRCSPKSGHDTVSWYQQALGQGPQFIFQYYEEEERQRGNFPDRFSGHQFPNYSSELNVNALLLGDSALYLCASSGDRQGGTFFGQGTRLTVV.

The CDR3 reads CASSWGRTGDSYEQYF. In DNA form, the CDR3 reads TGTGCCAGCAGCTGGGGGAGGACAGGGGACTCCTACGAGCAGTACTTC. This chain links TRBV5-4 with TRBJ2-7, with TRBD1 matching over 9 bases. CDR3 length: 16 amino acids. Germline CDR1 SGHNT, CDR2 YYREEE (reference sequence). The ends lost 3 bases at V and 0 bases at J; junction bases unmatched: 7.

The chain uses TRBV10-3 and TRBJ2-5, with TRBD1 matching over 7 bases. CDR3 length: 14 amino acids. The trim removed 6 bases at V and 5 bases at J, leaving 9 bases unmatched. Germline CDR1 and CDR2: ENHRY and SYGVKD. CDR3 in amino acids: CAIRGDRVAETQYF. The DNA for the CDR3 is TGTGCCATCAGGGGAGACAGGGTGGCCGAGACCCAGTACTTC.

V gene TRBV7-8 combines with J gene TRBJ1-1; 7 positions match TRBD1. From germline, CDR1 is SGHVS and CDR2 FQNEAQ. The CDR3 has 13 amino acids. The ends lost 6 bases at V and 1 base at J; junction bases unmatched: 2. CDR3 sequence: CASRAGGNTEAFF. The CDR3 DNA sequence: TGTGCCAGCAGGGCAGGGGGGAACACTGAAGCTTTCTTT.